The clone carrying this TCR beta chain was seen just once. What it recognizes is unknown. The CDR3 sequence is 14 residues long. V was cut by 7 bases and J by 5 bases, with 17 bases left in between. Germline V gene data show CDR1 as WNHNN and CDR2 as SYGVQD (reference sequence). Repertoires were generated with immunoSEQ multiplex PCR, while TCRdb's copy carries only in-frame clones and drops some. The sample contains some 2 million clones, over 85% of which appear only once. The data stem from a study of shared clonotypes between healthy human individuals. About the study: Plates per donor: three CD4 naive, three CD4 memory, two CD8 naive, one CD8 memory. Overall study results and limits: Naive CD4 clonotypes overlapped across several donors at around 4.8%. Clonotypes shared by all four sorted-subset donors had higher generation probabilities than non-shared clonotypes.

Naive-designated CD8 cells lacked CD45RO, were positively enriched for CCR7, and omitted terminally differentiated effector memory CD45RA+ cells. The sequence was obtained from a man in his late teens or twenties in good health. The sample comprised naive CD8+ T cells sorted from blood. V gene TRBV10-1 combines with J gene TRBJ1-1; D remains unclear. The CDR3: CASKETGEGTEAFF. The CDR3 nucleotides are TGCGCCAGCAAGGAGACGGGAGAAGGGACTGAAGCTTTCTTT.